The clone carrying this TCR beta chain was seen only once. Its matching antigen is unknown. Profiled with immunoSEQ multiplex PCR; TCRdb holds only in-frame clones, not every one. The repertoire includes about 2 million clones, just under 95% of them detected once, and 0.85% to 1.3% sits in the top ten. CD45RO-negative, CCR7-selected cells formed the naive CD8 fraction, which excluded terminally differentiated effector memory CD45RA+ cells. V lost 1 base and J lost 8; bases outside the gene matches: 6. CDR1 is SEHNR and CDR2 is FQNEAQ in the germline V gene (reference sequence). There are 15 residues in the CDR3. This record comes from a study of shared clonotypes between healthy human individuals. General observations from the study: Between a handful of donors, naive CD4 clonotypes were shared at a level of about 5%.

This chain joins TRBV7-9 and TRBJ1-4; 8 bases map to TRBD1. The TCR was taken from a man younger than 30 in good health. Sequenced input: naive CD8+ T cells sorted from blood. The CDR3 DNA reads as TGTGCCAGCAGCTTAGAGGACAGGGAGGAGGAAAAACTGTTTTTT. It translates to CASSLEDREEEKLFF.